These 6 T cell receptor beta chains came from one sample sequenced in a study of cytomegalovirus exposure and HLA in healthy donors. PCR was performed using 60 Vbeta and 13 Jbeta primers. The protocol was immunoSEQ multiplex PCR, while the TCRdb copy is restricted to in-frame clones and leaves out a portion. The sample holds 85,000 to 100,000 clones; about four fifths are singletons and the top ten take approximately 3.6%. Sequenced: PBMCs. These receptors originate from a woman aged 40 to 55 in good health and CMV-seronegative.

This clone was found a few times. The chain has TRBV4-1 and TRBJ1-4; 7 bases map to TRBD1. Germline V gene sequence: CDR1 MGHRA, CDR2 YSYEKL. Trimming at V came to 2 bases and at J to 8 bases, leaving 8 bases not matched to a gene. The CDR3 is 15 amino acids. This CDR3 reads CASSQQPGQTEKLFF. The CDR3 DNA reads as TGCGCCAGCAGCCAACAACCGGGACAGACCGAAAAACTGTTTTTT.

This chain connects TRBV4-2 to TRBJ2-2; the D gene is possibly TRBD2 (7 bases). The CDR3 contains 16 residues. V lost 0 bases, J lost 7 bases, and 15 bases lay in between. CDR1 is LGHNA and CDR2 is YNFKEQ in the germline V gene. CDR3 nucleotide sequence: TGTGCCAGCAGCCAAGAGTCCGGGGGGCGGAACGGGGAGCTGTTTTTT. This sequence encodes CASSQESGGRNGELFF.

This chain connects TRBV2 to TRBJ2-7; perhaps TRBD1 as D (6 bases). The V end lost 5 bases, the J end lost 1 base, and 12 bases lay between the germline ends. Germline CDR1 is SNHLY and CDR2 is FYNNEI. This CDR3 is built from 14 residues. The CDR3 spells CASSHRVLSYEQYF. CDR3 bases: TGTGCCAGCAGTCACAGGGTTTTGTCCTACGAGCAGTACTTC. Full variable domain (remainder filled in from reference TRBV2 and TRBJ2-7): EPEVTQTPSHQVTQMGQEVILRCVPISNHLYFYWYRQILGQKVEFLVSFYNNEISEKSEIFDDQFSVERPDGSNFTLKIRSTKLEDSAMYFCASSHRVLSYEQYFGPGTRLTVT.

The CDR3: CSARAPGRLFF. The CDR3 DNA reads TGCAGTGCTAGAGCGCCGGGTCGTCTGTTTTTT. The rearrangement uses TRBV20-1 and TRBJ1-4; D remains ambiguous. This CDR3 is 11 amino acids long. V gave up 1 base and J gave up 14 bases, with 11 bases separating them. In germline, CDR1 is DFQATT, CDR2 SNEGSKA (reference sequence).

This chain links TRBV2 with TRBJ1-1; D is unresolved. Germline CDR1 and CDR2: SNHLY and FYNNEI. Trimming stripped 0 bases from V and 4 bases from J, with 6 bases between. This CDR3 contains 13 residues. CDR3 in DNA: TGTGCCAGCAGTGAAGCGCGGAGCACTGAAGCTTTCTTT. This codes for CASSEARSTEAFF.

This rearrangement joins TRBV5-6 to TRBJ2-2; D gene unclear. Germline lookup yields CDR1 SGHDT and CDR2 YYEEEE. The CDR3 extends over 15 amino acids. Between the trimmed V and J ends, which lost 2 bases and 4 bases, there was a span of 12 bases. The CDR3 DNA reads as TGTGCCAGCAGCTTTCGTGGAGTCCTCACCGGGGAGCTGTTTTTT. Protein product: CASSFRGVLTGELFF.